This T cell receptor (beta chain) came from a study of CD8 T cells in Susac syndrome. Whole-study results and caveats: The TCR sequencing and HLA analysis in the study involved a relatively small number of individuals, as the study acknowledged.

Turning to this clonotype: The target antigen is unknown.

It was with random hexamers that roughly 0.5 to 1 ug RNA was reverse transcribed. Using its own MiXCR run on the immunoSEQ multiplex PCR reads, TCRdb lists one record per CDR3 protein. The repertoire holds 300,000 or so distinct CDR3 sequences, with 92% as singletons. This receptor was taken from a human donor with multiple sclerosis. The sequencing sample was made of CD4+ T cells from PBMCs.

The CDR3 region has the DNA TGTGCCAGCAGCTTACCGGGACGAGGGGGGATCCAGTACTTC. It encodes CASSLPGRGGIQYF. The chain links TRBV7-2 to TRBJ2-5; either TRBD1 or TRBD2 may fit D (6 bases each). V was trimmed by 2 bases and J by 10 bases, leaving 17 bases between them. The germline gives CDR1 SGHTA, CDR2 FQGNSA. CDR3 length: 14 residues.